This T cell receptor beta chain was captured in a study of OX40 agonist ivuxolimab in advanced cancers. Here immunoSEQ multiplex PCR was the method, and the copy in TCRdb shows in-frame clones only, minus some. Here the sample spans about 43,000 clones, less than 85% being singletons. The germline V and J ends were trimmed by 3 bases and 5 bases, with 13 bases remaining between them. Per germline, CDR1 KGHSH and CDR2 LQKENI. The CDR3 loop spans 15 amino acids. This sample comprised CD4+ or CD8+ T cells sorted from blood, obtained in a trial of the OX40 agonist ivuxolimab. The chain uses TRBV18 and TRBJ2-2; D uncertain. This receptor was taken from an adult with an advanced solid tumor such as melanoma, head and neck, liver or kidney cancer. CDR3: CASSPGSRATGELFF. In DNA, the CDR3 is TGTGCCAGCTCACCGGGGTCTCGCGCGACCGGGGAGCTGTTTTTT.